The entry that follows covers one T cell receptor (beta chain) sequence. Trimming left V 5 bases short and J 4 bases short, with 9 bases between. Germline CDR1 MNHNY, CDR2 SVGAGI (reference sequence). This CDR3 is 12 amino acids long. The data originate from a study of OX40 agonist ivuxolimab in advanced cancers. The repertoire was sequenced with immunoSEQ multiplex PCR; TCRdb's copy has only in-frame clones and lacks some. Among about 100,000 clones listed, about 86% were seen once. The receptor was derived from an adult with an advanced solid tumor such as melanoma, head and neck, liver or kidney cancer. The rearrangement joins TRBV6-6 to TRBJ2-7; D call uncertain. Sample: CD4+ or CD8+ T cells sorted from blood, taken in a trial of the OX40 agonist ivuxolimab. The CDR3 loop reads CASSPQTYEQYF. The DNA for the CDR3 is TGTGCCAGCAGTCCACAGACTTACGAGCAGTACTTC.